These T cell receptor beta chains were read from a single sample in a study of blood T cell repertoires in COVID-19. Profiling relied on immunoSEQ multiplex PCR, and the TCRdb table lists in-frame clones only, not all of them. The table has 150,000 or so clones, roughly 78% seen once. The sequenced sample consisted of peripheral blood. The receptor set was obtained from a human donor with acute or convalescent COVID-19. The donor label of this sample is uncertain. Each CDR3 is given with its conserved first and last residue. The D gene is left open where the match is weak.

V,D,CDR3
TRBV10-1,-,CASSESRTEAFF
TRBV6-6,-,CASSYSGYQPQHF
TRBV5-6,-,CASSLETGPHSGNTIYF
TRBV19,TRBD1,CASSMARGQGSTEAFF
TRBV3-1/TRBV3-2,TRBD2,CASSQAAKTSGGETQYF
TRBV9,TRBD1,CASSVAWDRGSNYGYTF
TRBV9,-,CASSVEGYAKNIQYF
TRBV3-1/TRBV3-2,-,CASSRQGNTIYF
TRBV6-5,-,CASRPTGRSYGYTF
TRBV6-5,-,CASIPTGSNQPQHF
TRBV7-2,-,CASSLSQRDQYF
TRBV10-3,-,CAISVGLVMNTEAFF
TRBV9,-,CASSVGVENIQYF
TRBV5-1,-,CASSFQGTEAFF
TRBV5-3,TRBD1,CARSFPGQGTDTQYF
TRBV14,-,CASSPSTGRSSYEQYF
TRBV7-2,TRBD1,CASSRAGTGGTRVYGYTF
TRBV5-1,-,CASSPSGGRNSPLHF
TRBV7-2,TRBD1,CASSLFSGQSSLTYGYTF
TRBV11-1,-,CASSWGVKADTQYF
TRBV4-3,TRBD2,CASSSGLAEETQYF
TRBV19,TRBD1,CASSNQGARGNQPQHF
TRBV19,-,CASTMQAGSSPLHF
TRBV7-3,TRBD1,CASSLDRDRAFF
TRBV11-2,TRBD1,CASRYRQGTYNEQFF
TRBV13,-,CASSLVRVRGTGELFF
TRBV4-1,TRBD1,CASSQEGLRTGAFF
TRBV25-1,TRBD1,CASSPAGTGHSYGYTF
TRBV5-1,TRBD1,CATSQGTGGYTQYF
TRBV7-9,TRBD1,CASIRQGPRDGYTF
TRBV4-1,-,CASSLGGRGRTNEKLFF
TRBV25-1,-,CASSEGGRTEAFF
TRBV19,TRBD1,CASSEHRGGVNSPLHF